Presented here are 9 T cell receptor beta chains from one specimen sequenced in a study of blood T cell repertoires in COVID-19. Data came from immunoSEQ multiplex PCR; TCRdb stores just in-frame clones and leaves some out. The sample lists 40,000 to 60,000 clones; approximately 81% were seen once. Sequenced: peripheral blood. Receptors originate from a woman aged 55-69 years with acute or convalescent COVID-19.

This sequence joins TRBV7-6 and TRBJ2-1; TRBD2 agrees at 7 bases. The CDR3 covers 15 residues. Germline assignment: CDR1 SGHVS and CDR2 FNYEAQ. The V segment lost 4 bases and the J segment 7 bases; nucleotides outside the gene matches: 10. The CDR3 is CASSSNGLAANEQFF. The CDR3 DNA reads as TGTGCCAGCAGCTCTAATGGGCTAGCGGCGAATGAGCAGTTCTTC.

The chain has TRBV5-1 and TRBJ2-7; D is possibly TRBD2 (5 bases). V dropped 1 base and J dropped 4 bases, with 6 bases sitting between them. Germline V CDR1 and CDR2: SGHRS, YFSETQ. This CDR3 contains 12 residues. CDR3 sequence (DNA): TGCGCCAGCAGCTTGTCGGGGTACGAGCAGTACTTC. Amino acid sequence: CASSLSGYEQYF. The variable domain in full, with the rest retrieved from reference TRBV5-1 and TRBJ2-7, is KAGVTQTPRYLIKTRGQQVTLSCSPISGHRSVSWYQQTPGQGLQFLFEYFSETQRNKGNFPGRFSGRQFSNSRSEMNVSTLELGDSALYLCASSLSGYEQYFGPGTRLTVT.

This chain links TRBV5-1 with TRBJ2-7; possibly TRBD2 for D (6 bases). The germline CDR1 and CDR2 sequences are SGHRS and YFSETQ. With 4 bases removed from V and 3 bases from J, the gap between germline ends came to 14 bases. This CDR3 is 14 amino acids long. In nucleotides, the CDR3 is TGCGCCAGCAGCCCCCCGGGGGAGCTCTACGAGCAGTACTTC. Its protein product is CASSPPGELYEQYF.

DNA for the CDR3: TGTGCCAGCAGTGAGACTAGCGGGCGCACAGATACGCAGTATTTT. It specifies CASSETSGRTDTQYF. The chain couples TRBV6-4 to TRBJ2-3; 10 positions agree with TRBD2. This CDR3 has 15 amino acids. V was clipped by 3 bases and J by 1 base; unmatched bases: 1. Per germline, CDR1 MRHNA and CDR2 SNTAGT.

This chain connects TRBV2 to TRBJ2-2, with 8 nucleotides matching TRBD1. The V gene end was trimmed by 6 bases and the J gene end by 5 bases; junction bases not matched to a gene: 5. CDR1 is SNHLY, CDR2 FYNNEI, per germline. The CDR3 is 14 amino acids. The CDR3: CASRGGQATGELFF. CDR3 sequence (DNA): TGTGCCAGCAGGGGGGGACAGGCGACCGGGGAGCTGTTTTTT.

This clone was observed a few times. CDR3 residues: CSAKWGPSGNTIYF. CDR3 DNA sequence: TGCAGCGCCAAATGGGGCCCCTCTGGAAACACCATATATTTT. The chain carries TRBV29-1 and TRBJ1-3, with TRBD1 as a possible D gene (5 bases). Trimming pared 7 bases from V and 0 bases from J, leaving 13 bases between. This CDR3 has 14 residues. CDR1 is SQVTM and CDR2 is ANQGSEA in the germline V gene.

The genes are TRBV6-6 and TRBJ2-7; TRBD1 agrees at 9 bases. The germline V gene encodes CDR1 MNHNY and CDR2 SVGAGI (reference sequence). V gave up 5 bases and J gave up 4 bases; unmatched junction bases: 9. The CDR3 contains 15 residues. The CDR3 coding sequence is TGTGCCAGCAGTGGACAGGGGCCCCCCCCATACGAGCAGTACTTC. This gives the protein CASSGQGPPPYEQYF.

This chain links TRBV4-1 with TRBJ2-1; TRBD2 aligns across 7 bases. This CDR3 is built from 15 residues. Germline trimming cut 3 bases from V and 4 bases from J; bases unmatched to any gene: 6. CDR1 is MGHRA, CDR2 YSYEKL, per germline. The CDR3 sequence is CASSHGGRVYNEQFF. CDR3 in DNA: TGCGCCAGCAGCCATGGGGGGAGGGTTTACAATGAGCAGTTCTTC.

The genes are TRBV9 and TRBJ1-1, with no clear D. CDR1 SGDLS and CDR2 YYNGEE come from the germline V gene. The V end lost 5 bases, the J end lost 1 base, and 9 bases lay between the germline ends. This CDR3 has 13 amino acids. CDR3 nucleotide sequence: TGTGCCAGCAGTCGAGACTGGAACACTGAAGCTTTCTTT. The encoded protein is CASSRDWNTEAFF.